Below are 24 T cell receptor beta chains sequenced from a single sample in a study of regulatory T cells in long-lasting Graves disease. iRepertoire HTBI primers and Arm-PCR of CDR3 regions built TCR beta libraries. TCRdb reprocessed the multiplex PCR reads with MiXCR, giving one entry per CDR3 protein. The table has roughly 500,000 distinct CDR3 sequences, roughly 21% seen once. The time point: persistent/refractory GD, antithyroid drugs over 5 years with positive TRAb. PBMCs were the source of the RNA used for TCR sequencing. This sample comprised peripheral blood mononuclear cells (PBMCs), obtained when the disease was refractory, from a patient treated with antithyroid drugs. The receptors originated from a female donor with Graves disease.

This clonotype was found many times. The chain joins TRBV20-1 to TRBJ2-5, with TRBD1 as a possible D gene (5 bases). With 7 bases removed from V and 0 bases from J, the gap between germline ends came to 12 bases. The germline gives CDR1 DFQATT, CDR2 SNEGSKA (reference sequence). This CDR3 spans 13 amino acids. Here the CDR3 reads CSGGSGYQETQYF. The CDR3 DNA reads as TGCAGTGGGGGCAGTGGGTACCAAGAGACCCAGTACTTC.

This clonotype was seen more than once but under ten times. This chain connects TRBV30 to TRBJ1-1, with D possibly being TRBD1 (6 bases). The CDR3 loop spans 15 amino acids. Germline assignment: CDR1 GTSNPN and CDR2 SVGIG (reference sequence). CDR3 DNA: TGTGCTTCCCGCCCTTATACAGGGACGGACACTGAAGCTTTCTTT. The encoded protein is CASRPYTGTDTEAFF.

This clonotype was counted many times. This chain connects TRBV6-1 to TRBJ2-7; TRBD2 matches at 8 bases. The CDR3 sequence is 14 residues long. V lost 10 bases and J lost 1; bases outside the gene matches: 9. CDR1 is MNHNS, CDR2 SASEGT, per germline. The CDR3: CATSVAGPSYEQYF. CDR3 coding DNA: TGTGCCACCTCGGTAGCGGGACCTTCCTACGAGCAGTACTTC.

As concerns this clonotype: A much larger clone sits a single nucleotide away, making a read error possible. The V and J genes are TRBV7-3 and TRBJ2-6; D call uncertain. CDR3 length: 15 residues. CDR1 is SGHTA and CDR2 is FQGTGA in the germline V gene. CDR3 region: CASSLYASEANVLTF. The CDR3 nucleotides are TGTGCCAGCAGCTTATACGCCTCTGAGGCCAACGTCCTGACTTTC. Supplemented by reference TRBV7-3 and TRBJ2-6, the full variable domain reads GAGVSQTPSNKVTEKGKYVELRCDPISGHTALYWYRQSLGQGPEFLIYFQGTGAADDSGLPNDRFFAVRPEGSVSTLKIQRTERGDSAVYLCASSLYASEANVLTFGAGSRLTVL.

The chain uses TRBV14 and TRBJ1-1, with TRBD1 as a possible D gene (5 bases). CDR3 length: 14 residues. V dropped 1 base and J dropped 0 bases, with 6 bases sitting between them. CDR1 and CDR2 (germline): SGHDN, FVKESK. In nucleotides, the CDR3 is TGTGCCAGCAGCCAAGGGGACGTGAACACTGAAGCTTTCTTT. Encoded protein: CASSQGDVNTEAFF.

This clonotype was seen ten or more times. V and J are TRBV27 and TRBJ1-2; weak D call: TRBD1 (5 bases). V was shortened by 3 bases and J by 6 bases, with 14 bases between the two germline ends. The CDR3 has 14 amino acids. Germline CDR1 MNHEY, CDR2 SMNVEV (reference sequence). CDR3 sequence reads: CASSFAEGLDGYTF. The CDR3 region has the DNA TGTGCCAGCAGTTTCGCGGAGGGGTTAGATGGCTACACCTTC.

This clonotype was detected many times. This chain uses TRBV7-9 with TRBJ1-1; D is unresolved. This CDR3 region has 16 residues. The V end lost 4 bases, the J end lost 5 bases, and 20 bases lay between the germline ends. Looked up from germline, CDR1 is SEHNR and CDR2 is FQNEAQ (reference sequence). CDR3: CASSSPPGIGRTEAFF. For the CDR3, the DNA is TGTGCCAGCAGCTCCCCTCCCGGGATCGGACGGACTGAAGCTTTCTTT. Filled out from reference TRBV7-9 and TRBJ1-1, the complete variable domain reads DTGVSQNPRHKITKRGQNVTFRCDPISEHNRLYWYRQTLGQGPEFLTYFQNEAQLEKSRLLSDRFSAERPKGSFSTLEIQRTEQGDSAMYLCASSSPPGIGRTEAFFGQGTRLTVV.

This clonotype was counted many times. The chain combines TRBV2 with TRBJ2-5; D remains unclear. The CDR3 is made up of 12 amino acids. Germline V lookup: CDR1 SNHLY, CDR2 FYNNEI. V lost 4 bases and J lost 5, with 8 bases in between. CDR3 sequence (DNA): TGTGCCAGCAGTGCGACTGGGGAGACCCAGTACTTC. Its translation is CASSATGETQYF.

This clonotype has at least ten counts. The chain has TRBV12-5 and TRBJ2-7; possibly TRBD1 or TRBD2 for D (5 bases each). The germline V and J ends were trimmed by 3 bases and 7 bases, with 10 bases remaining between them. The CDR3 has 12 amino acids. The germline V gene encodes CDR1 LGHNT and CDR2 FRNRAP. CDR3 in amino acids: CASGFGGVEQYF. In DNA form, the CDR3 reads TGTGCTAGTGGTTTTGGGGGAGTTGAGCAGTACTTC. The whole variable domain, remainder taken from reference TRBV12-5 and TRBJ2-7, is DARVTQTPRHKVTEMGQEVTMRCQPILGHNTVFWYRQTMMQGLELLAYFRNRAPLDDSGMPKDRFSAEMPDATLATLKIQPSEPRDSAVYFCASGFGGVEQYFGPGTRLTVT.

The genes are TRBV6-2 or TRBV6-3 and TRBJ1-1; 8 nucleotides line up with TRBD1. From germline, CDR1 is MNHEY and CDR2 SVGEGT. Trimming at V came to 4 bases and at J to 4 bases, leaving 8 bases not matched to a gene. The CDR3 covers 15 residues. Here the CDR3 reads CASSSSGQGVTEAFF. In nucleotides, the CDR3 is TGTGCCAGCAGTTCCTCCGGACAGGGAGTCACTGAAGCTTTCTTT.

This clonotype was observed a few times. The rearrangement joins TRBV5-1 to TRBJ1-2; TRBD1 matches at 7 bases. The V gene's germline CDR1 is SGHRS and CDR2 YFSETQ. The CDR3 runs 14 residues. With V trimmed by 5 bases and J by 6 bases, 10 bases remained unmatched. The CDR3 nucleotides are TGCGCCAGCAGATTCCCCGGGACAGCAGATGGCTACACCTTC. It specifies CASRFPGTADGYTF.

The CDR3 DNA is TGTGCCAGCAGAACCGCCGGGCGAGGGTACGAGCAGTACTTC. Protein product: CASRTAGRGYEQYF. This sequence joins TRBV13 and TRBJ2-7, with TRBD2 as a possible D gene (5 bases). CDR3 length equals 14 residues. V was shortened by 6 bases and J by 4 bases, with 16 bases between the two germline ends. Germline CDR1 reads PRHDT; CDR2 reads FYEKMQ (reference sequence). Combining the CDR3 with reference TRBV13 and TRBJ2-7 gives the whole variable domain AAGVIQSPRHLIKEKRETATLKCYPIPRHDTVYWYQQGPGQDPQFLISFYEKMQSDKGSIPDRFSAQQFSDYHSELNMSSLELGDSALYFCASRTAGRGYEQYFGPGTRLTVT.

This clonotype was counted many times. The genes are TRBV28 and TRBJ2-7; TRBD2 matches at 10 bases. Per the germline V gene, CDR1 is MDHEN and CDR2 is SYDVKM. The CDR3 has 15 residues. V was clipped by 3 bases and J by 6 bases; unmatched bases: 8. CDR3 DNA: TGTGCCAGCAGTTTTCACTCTAGCGGGAGTCCCGAGCAGTACTTC. Amino acids: CASSFHSSGSPEQYF. The complete variable domain, with remaining parts taken from reference TRBV28 and TRBJ2-7, reads DVKVTQSSRYLVKRTGEKVFLECVQDMDHENMFWYRQDPGLGLRLIYFSYDVKMKEKGDIPEGYSVSREKKERFSLILESASTNQTSMYLCASSFHSSGSPEQYFGPGTRLTVT.

This clonotype was recorded a few times. The rearrangement uses TRBV6-1 and TRBJ1-1; D remains ambiguous. Trimming cost V 6 bases and J 1 base, with 9 bases left between them. This CDR3 is built from 13 residues. The germline CDR1 and CDR2 sequences are MNHNS and SASEGT. CDR3 protein: CASSPTWNTEAFF. CDR3 nucleotide sequence: TGTGCCAGCAGCCCGACCTGGAACACTGAAGCTTTCTTT.

This rearrangement joins TRBV20-1 to TRBJ2-3; TRBD2 aligns across 13 bases. J was trimmed by 5 bases and V by 1 base; bases with no gene match: 3. CDR3 length: 15 amino acids. The germline V gene has CDR1 DFQATT and CDR2 SNEGSKA (reference sequence). CDR3 residues: CSARGTSGRIDTQYF. In nucleotides, the CDR3 is TGCAGTGCTAGAGGGACTAGCGGGAGAATAGATACGCAGTATTTT.

This clonotype was seen ten or more times. The chain recombines TRBV24-1 with TRBJ2-5; 7 bases align to TRBD1. This CDR3 spans 16 amino acids. Germline V lookup: CDR1 KGHDR, CDR2 SFDVKD. The V segment lost 3 bases and the J segment 4 bases; nucleotides outside the gene matches: 10. The CDR3 region has the DNA TGTGCCACCAGTGATCCTCGACAGGGCGGAGGAGAGACCCAGTACTTC. Encoded protein: CATSDPRQGGGETQYF.

This clonotype was detected only a few times. V and J are TRBV7-9 and TRBJ1-6, with 8 bases fitting TRBD1. The CDR3 consists of 15 residues. Germline CDR1 SEHNR, CDR2 FQNEAQ (reference sequence). V shed 5 bases, J shed 10 bases, and the junction held 10 bases outside the gene matches. The DNA of the CDR3 is TGTGCCAGCAGCGCGTCACAGGGGGGTATCTCACCCCTCCACTTT. Its translation is CASSASQGGISPLHF.

Details on this clonotype: A read error is possible here, since a much larger clone lies one base away. In this CDR3 the conserved last residue, phenylalanine or tryptophan, is missing, so a read error is likely. The chain recombines TRBV5-1 with TRBJ1-1, with D possibly matching TRBD1 (5 bases). CDR3 length: 15 amino acids. CDR1 and CDR2 (germline): SGHRS, YFSETQ. The V end was cut by 0 bases, the J end by 1 base, with 10 bases between. CDR3 bases: TGCGCCAGCAGCTTGGAACAGGCTTCGAACACTGAAGCTTTCCTT. This encodes CASSLEQASNTEAFL.

This clonotype was seen a handful of times. The rearrangement uses TRBV24-1 and TRBJ2-7; D may match TRBD1 or TRBD2 (5 bases each). V dropped 3 bases and J dropped 2 bases, with 13 bases sitting between them. Germline loops: CDR1 KGHDR, CDR2 SFDVKD. The CDR3 is 15 amino acids. The CDR3 loop is CATSDTRLGAYEQYF. In DNA form, the CDR3 reads TGTGCCACCAGTGATACGCGTCTGGGGGCCTACGAGCAGTACTTC.

A few counts support this clonotype. This sequence joins TRBV12-3 or TRBV12-4 and TRBJ2-3; 7 nucleotides line up with TRBD2. The CDR3 consists of 16 residues. Trimming removed 6 bases from V and 1 base from J; junction bases left unmatched: 10. CDR3 protein: CASSQGSGAGTDTQYF. CDR3 nucleotide sequence: TGTGCCAGCAGCCAAGGCAGCGGGGCGGGCACAGATACGCAGTATTTT.

This clonotype was seen ten or more times. The chain carries TRBV12-5 and TRBJ1-1; 8 bases fit TRBD1. Germline CDR1 and CDR2: LGHNT and FRNRAP. Germline trimming cut 0 bases from V and 1 base from J; bases unmatched to any gene: 4. This CDR3 is 16 amino acids long. In DNA, the CDR3 is TGTGCTAGTGGTTTGGTACTTGGGACAGGGAACACTGAAGCTTTCTTT. This codes for CASGLVLGTGNTEAFF.

The J gene is TRBJ1-4, the V gene TRBV7-3; D unclear. V lost 4 bases to trimming and J lost 6 bases, with 12 bases between them. CDR3 size: 14 residues. Germline assignment: CDR1 SGHTA and CDR2 FQGTGA. The CDR3 nucleotides are TGTGCCAGCAGCTCCCTCGGTGGGGATGAAAAACTGTTTTTT. Its translation: CASSSLGGDEKLFF.

The chain joins TRBV3-1 to TRBJ2-4; D is uncertain. From germline, CDR1 is LGHDT and CDR2 YNNKEL (reference sequence). The ends were cut back, 0 bases at V and 1 base at J, with 10 bases in the middle. CDR3 length equals 16 residues. CDR3 in amino acids: CASSQDTGSAKNIQYF. The CDR3 DNA follows: TGTGCCAGCAGCCAAGATACCGGCAGCGCCAAAAACATTCAGTACTTC.

This clonotype has a count of ten or more. The rearrangement uses TRBV7-9 and TRBJ2-7; 12 nucleotides match TRBD1. V shed 5 bases and J 7 bases; nucleotides not matched to a gene: 6. Germline assignment: CDR1 SEHNR and CDR2 FQNEAQ (reference sequence). The CDR3 is 14 residues long. The CDR3 sequence: CASSAGTGGWEQYF. Written as DNA, the CDR3 is TGTGCCAGCAGCGCGGGGACAGGGGGCTGGGAGCAGTACTTC.